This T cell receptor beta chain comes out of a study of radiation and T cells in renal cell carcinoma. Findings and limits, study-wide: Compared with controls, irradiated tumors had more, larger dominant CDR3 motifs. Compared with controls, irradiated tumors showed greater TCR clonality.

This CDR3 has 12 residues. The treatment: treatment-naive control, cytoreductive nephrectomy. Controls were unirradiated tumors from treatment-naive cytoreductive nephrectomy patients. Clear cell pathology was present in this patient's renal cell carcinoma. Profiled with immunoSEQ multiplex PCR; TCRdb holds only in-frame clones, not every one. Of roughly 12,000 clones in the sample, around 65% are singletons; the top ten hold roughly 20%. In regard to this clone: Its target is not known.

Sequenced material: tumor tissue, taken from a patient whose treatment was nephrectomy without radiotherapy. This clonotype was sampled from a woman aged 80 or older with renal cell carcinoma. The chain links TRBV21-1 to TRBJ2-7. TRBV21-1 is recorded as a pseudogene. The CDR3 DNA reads TGTGCCAGCAGCCAAATTGGGGTCAGTCTTATCTTC. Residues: CASSQIGVSLIF.